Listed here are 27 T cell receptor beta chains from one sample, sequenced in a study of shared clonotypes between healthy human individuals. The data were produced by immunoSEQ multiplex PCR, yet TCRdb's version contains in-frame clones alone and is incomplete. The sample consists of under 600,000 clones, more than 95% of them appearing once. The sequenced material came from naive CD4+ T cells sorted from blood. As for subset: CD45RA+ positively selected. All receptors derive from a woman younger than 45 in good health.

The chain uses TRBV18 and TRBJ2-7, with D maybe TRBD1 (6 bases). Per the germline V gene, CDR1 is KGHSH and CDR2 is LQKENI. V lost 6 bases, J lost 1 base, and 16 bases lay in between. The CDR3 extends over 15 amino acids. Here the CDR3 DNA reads TGTGCCAGCTCTACATCCCCTGGGACATCCTACGAGCAGTACTTC. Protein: CASSTSPGTSYEQYF.

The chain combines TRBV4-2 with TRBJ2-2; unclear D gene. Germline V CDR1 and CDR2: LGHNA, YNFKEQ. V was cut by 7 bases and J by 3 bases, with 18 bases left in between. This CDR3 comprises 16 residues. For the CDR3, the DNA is TGTGCCAGCAAAAGACGGGCCCTCTTTGACACCGGGGAGCTGTTTTTT. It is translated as CASKRRALFDTGELFF.

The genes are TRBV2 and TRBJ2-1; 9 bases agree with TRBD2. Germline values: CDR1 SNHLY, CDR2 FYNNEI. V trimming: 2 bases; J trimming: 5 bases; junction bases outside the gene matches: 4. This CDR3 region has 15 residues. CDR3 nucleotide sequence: TGTGCCAGCAGTGAAAAGCGGGAGGCAAACAATGAGCAGTTCTTC. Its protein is CASSEKREANNEQFF.

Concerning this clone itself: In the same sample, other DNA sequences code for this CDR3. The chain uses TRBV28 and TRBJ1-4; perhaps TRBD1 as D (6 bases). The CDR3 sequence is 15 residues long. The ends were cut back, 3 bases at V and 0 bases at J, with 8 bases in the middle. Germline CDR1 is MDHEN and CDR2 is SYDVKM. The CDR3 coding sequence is TGTGCCAGCAGTTTGGGGGGCGCAACTAATGAAAAACTGTTTTTT. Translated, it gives CASSLGGATNEKLFF.

The CDR3 region is CASSPGGTQETQYF. The CDR3 coding sequence is TGTGCCAGCAGCCCAGGTGGGACCCAAGAGACCCAGTACTTC. The chain links TRBV7-9 to TRBJ2-5; D may match TRBD1 or TRBD2 (5 bases each). Germline V gene lookup returns CDR1 SEHNR and CDR2 FQNEAQ (reference sequence). Trimming cost V 5 bases and J 1 base, with 11 bases left between them. The CDR3 sequence is 14 residues long.

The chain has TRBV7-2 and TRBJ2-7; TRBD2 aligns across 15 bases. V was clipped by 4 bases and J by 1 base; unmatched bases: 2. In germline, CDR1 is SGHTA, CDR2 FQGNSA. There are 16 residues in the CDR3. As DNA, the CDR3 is TGTGCCAGCAGCTCGGGACTAGCGGGAGGATCCTACGAGCAGTACTTC. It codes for CASSSGLAGGSYEQYF.

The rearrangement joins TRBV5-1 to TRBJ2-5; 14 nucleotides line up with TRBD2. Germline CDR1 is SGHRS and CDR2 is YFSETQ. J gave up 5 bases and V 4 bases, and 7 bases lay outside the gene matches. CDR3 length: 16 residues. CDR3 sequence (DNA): TGCGCCAGCAGCACCGGGACTAGCGGGAGCGGGGAGACCCAGTACTTC. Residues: CASSTGTSGSGETQYF.

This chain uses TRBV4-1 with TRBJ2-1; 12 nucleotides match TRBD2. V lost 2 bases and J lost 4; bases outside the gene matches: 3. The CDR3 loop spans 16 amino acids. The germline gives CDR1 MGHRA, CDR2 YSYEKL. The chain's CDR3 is CASSQPTSGSYNEQFF. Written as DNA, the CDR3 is TGCGCCAGCAGCCAACCGACTAGCGGGAGTTACAATGAGCAGTTCTTC.

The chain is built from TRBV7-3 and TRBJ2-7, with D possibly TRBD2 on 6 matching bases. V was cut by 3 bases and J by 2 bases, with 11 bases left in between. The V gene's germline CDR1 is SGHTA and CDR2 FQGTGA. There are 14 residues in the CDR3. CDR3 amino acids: CASSFSGGAYEQYF. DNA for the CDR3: TGTGCCAGCAGCTTTTCAGGCGGGGCCTACGAGCAGTACTTC.

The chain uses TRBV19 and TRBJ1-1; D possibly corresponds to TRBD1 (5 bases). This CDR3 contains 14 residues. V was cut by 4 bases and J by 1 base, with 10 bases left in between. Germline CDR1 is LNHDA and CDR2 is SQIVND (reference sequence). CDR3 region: CASSSQGGNTEAFF. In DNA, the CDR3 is TGTGCCAGTAGTAGCCAGGGCGGGAACACTGAAGCTTTCTTT.

CDR3 protein: CASGERGSYNEQFF. DNA for the CDR3: TGCGCCAGCGGAGAGCGGGGGTCCTACAATGAGCAGTTCTTC. The chain uses TRBV10-1 and TRBJ2-1; 8 positions agree with TRBD2. V was clipped by 8 bases and J by 1 base; unmatched bases: 4. The CDR3 sequence is 14 residues long. Germline CDR1 and CDR2: WNHNN and SYGVQD (reference sequence).

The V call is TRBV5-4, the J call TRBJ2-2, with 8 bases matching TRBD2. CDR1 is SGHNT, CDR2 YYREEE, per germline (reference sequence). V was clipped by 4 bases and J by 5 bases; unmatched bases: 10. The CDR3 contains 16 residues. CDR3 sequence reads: CASSGTGGGNTGELFF. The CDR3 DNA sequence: TGTGCCAGCAGCGGAACCGGGGGGGGAAATACCGGGGAGCTGTTTTTT.

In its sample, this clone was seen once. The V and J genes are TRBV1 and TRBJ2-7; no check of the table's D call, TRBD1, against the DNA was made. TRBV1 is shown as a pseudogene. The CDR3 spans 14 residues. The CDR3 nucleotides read TGCACCAGCAGAACCAGGGGGCGGGTTTACGAGCAGTACTTC. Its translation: CTSRTRGRVYEQYF.

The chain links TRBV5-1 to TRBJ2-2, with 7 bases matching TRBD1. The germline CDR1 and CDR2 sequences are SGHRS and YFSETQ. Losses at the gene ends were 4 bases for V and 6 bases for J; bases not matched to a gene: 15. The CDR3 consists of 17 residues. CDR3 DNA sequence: TGCGCCAGCAGCGGGGCCTCTGGGACAGACTACGCCGGGGAGCTGTTTTTT. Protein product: CASSGASGTDYAGELFF.

The CDR3 reads CASSKAEGYDYEQYF. DNA for the CDR3: TGTGCCAGCAGCAAAGCTGAAGGGTATGATTACGAGCAGTACTTC. This sequence joins TRBV21-1 and TRBJ2-7. TRBV21-1 is a listed pseudogene. The CDR3 runs 15 residues.

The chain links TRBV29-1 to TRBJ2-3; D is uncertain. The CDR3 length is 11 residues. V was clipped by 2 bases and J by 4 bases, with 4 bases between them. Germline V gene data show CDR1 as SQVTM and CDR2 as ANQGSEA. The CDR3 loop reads CSVERADTQYF. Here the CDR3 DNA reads TGCAGCGTTGAACGGGCAGATACGCAGTATTTT.

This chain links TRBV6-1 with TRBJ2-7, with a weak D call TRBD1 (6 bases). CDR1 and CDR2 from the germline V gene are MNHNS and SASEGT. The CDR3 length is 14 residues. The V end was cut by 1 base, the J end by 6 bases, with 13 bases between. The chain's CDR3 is CASSEGAGVGEQYF. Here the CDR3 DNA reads TGTGCCAGCAGTGAAGGGGCAGGGGTTGGCGAGCAGTACTTC.

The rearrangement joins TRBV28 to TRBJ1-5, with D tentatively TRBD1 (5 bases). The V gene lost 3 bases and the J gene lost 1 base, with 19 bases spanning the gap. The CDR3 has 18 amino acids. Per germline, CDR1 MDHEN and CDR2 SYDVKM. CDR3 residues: CASSFAGEGQGSNQPQHF. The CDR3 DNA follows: TGTGCCAGCAGTTTTGCTGGAGAAGGGCAGGGAAGCAATCAGCCCCAGCATTTT.

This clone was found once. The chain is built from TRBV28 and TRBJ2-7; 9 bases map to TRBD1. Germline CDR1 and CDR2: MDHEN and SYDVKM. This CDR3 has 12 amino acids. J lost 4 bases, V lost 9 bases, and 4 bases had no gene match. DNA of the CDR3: TGTGCCAGTGGACAGGGGCCGTACGAGCAGTACTTC. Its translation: CASGQGPYEQYF.

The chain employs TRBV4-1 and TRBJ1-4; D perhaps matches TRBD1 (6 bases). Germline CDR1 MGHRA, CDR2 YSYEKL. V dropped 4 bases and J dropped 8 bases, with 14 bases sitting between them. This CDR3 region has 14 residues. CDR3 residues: CASSRGGQDEKLFF. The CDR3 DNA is TGCGCCAGCAGCCGGGGGGGGCAGGACGAAAAACTGTTTTTT.

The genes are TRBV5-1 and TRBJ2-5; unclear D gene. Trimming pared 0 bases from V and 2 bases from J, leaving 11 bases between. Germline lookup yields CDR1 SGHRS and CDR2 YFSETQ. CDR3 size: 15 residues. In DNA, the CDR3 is TGCGCCAGCAGCTTGGAGTTGGGTGGACAAGAGACCCAGTACTTC. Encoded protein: CASSLELGGQETQYF.

The CDR3 DNA reads as TGTGCCAGCAGCTTTATGGGCAGGCGAACAGATACGCAGTATTTT. It translates to CASSFMGRRTDTQYF. The chain has TRBV7-9 and TRBJ2-3; D not resolved. The CDR3 contains 15 residues. Germline V gives CDR1 SEHNR, CDR2 FQNEAQ (reference sequence). V was pared by 3 bases and J by 3 bases, with 13 bases between.

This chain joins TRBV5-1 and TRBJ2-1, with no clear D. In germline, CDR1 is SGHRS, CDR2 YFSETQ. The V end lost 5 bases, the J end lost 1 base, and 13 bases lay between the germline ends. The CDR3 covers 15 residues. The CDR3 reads CASSSSGFSYNEQFF. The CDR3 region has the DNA TGCGCCAGCAGTTCGTCCGGGTTTTCCTACAATGAGCAGTTCTTC.

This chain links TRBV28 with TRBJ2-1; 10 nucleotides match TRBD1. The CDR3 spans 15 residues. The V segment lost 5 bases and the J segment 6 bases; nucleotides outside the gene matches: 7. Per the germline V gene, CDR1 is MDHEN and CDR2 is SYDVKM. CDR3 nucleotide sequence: TGTGCCAGCAGTAAGATTGGGACAGGGGTCAATGAGCAGTTCTTC. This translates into CASSKIGTGVNEQFF. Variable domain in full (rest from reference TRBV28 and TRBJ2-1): DVKVTQSSRYLVKRTGEKVFLECVQDMDHENMFWYRQDPGLGLRLIYFSYDVKMKEKGDIPEGYSVSREKKERFSLILESASTNQTSMYLCASSKIGTGVNEQFFGPGTRLTVL.

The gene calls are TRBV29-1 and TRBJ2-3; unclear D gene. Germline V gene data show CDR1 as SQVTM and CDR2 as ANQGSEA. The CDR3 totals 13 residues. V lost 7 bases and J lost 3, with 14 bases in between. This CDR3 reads CSAGGPATDTQYF. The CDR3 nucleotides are TGCAGCGCCGGCGGCCCAGCGACAGATACGCAGTATTTT.

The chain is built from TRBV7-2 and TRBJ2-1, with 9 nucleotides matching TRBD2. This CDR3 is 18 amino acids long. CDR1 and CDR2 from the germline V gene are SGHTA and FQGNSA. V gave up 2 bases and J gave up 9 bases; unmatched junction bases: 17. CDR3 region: CASSLRVKSGGRVREQFF. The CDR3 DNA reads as TGTGCCAGCAGCTTAAGGGTTAAGAGCGGCGGGAGGGTCCGTGAGCAGTTCTTC.

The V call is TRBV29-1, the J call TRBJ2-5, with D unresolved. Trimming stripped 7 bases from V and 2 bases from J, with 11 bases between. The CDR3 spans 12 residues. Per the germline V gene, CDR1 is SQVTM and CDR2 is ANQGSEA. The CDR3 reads CSAMIAQETQYF. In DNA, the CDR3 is TGCAGCGCCATGATCGCGCAAGAGACCCAGTACTTC. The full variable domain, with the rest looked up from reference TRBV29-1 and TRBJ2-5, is SAVISQKPSRDICQRGTSLTIQCQVDSQVTMMFWYRQQPGQSLTLIATANQGSEATYESGFVIDKFPISRPNLTFSTLTVSNMSPEDSSIYLCSAMIAQETQYFGPGTRLLVL.